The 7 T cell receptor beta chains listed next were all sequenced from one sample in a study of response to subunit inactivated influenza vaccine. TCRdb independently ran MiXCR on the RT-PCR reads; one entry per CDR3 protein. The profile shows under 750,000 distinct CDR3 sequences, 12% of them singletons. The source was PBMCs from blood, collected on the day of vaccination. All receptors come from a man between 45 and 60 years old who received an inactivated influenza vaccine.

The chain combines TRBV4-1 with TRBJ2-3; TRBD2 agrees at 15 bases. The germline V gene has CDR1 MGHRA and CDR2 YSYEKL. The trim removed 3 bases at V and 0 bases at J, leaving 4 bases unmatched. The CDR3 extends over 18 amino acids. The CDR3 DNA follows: TGCGCCAGCAGCCAGGGACTAGCGGGGGGCCCCAGCACAGATACGCAGTATTTT. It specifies CASSQGLAGGPSTDTQYF.

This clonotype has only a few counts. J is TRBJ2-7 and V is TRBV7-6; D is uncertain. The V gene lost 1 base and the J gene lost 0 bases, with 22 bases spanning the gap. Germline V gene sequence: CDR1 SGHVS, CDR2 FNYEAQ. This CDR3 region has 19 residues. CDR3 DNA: TGTGCCAGCAGCTTAGTGTTGAGGCCAGGCGGTCCGGGCTCCTACGAGCAGTACTTC. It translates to CASSLVLRPGGPGSYEQYF.

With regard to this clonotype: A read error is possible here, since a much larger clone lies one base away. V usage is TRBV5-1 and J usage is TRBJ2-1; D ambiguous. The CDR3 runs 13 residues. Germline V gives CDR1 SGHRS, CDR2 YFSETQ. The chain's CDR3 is CASSLGRHNEQCF. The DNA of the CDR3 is TGCGCCAGCAGCTTGGGAAGACACAATGAGCAGTGCTTC. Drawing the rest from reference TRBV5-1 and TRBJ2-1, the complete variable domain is KAGVTQTPRYLIKTRGQQVTLSCSPISGHRSVSWYQQTPGQGLQFLFEYFSETQRNKGNFPGRFSGRQFSNSRSEMNVSTLELGDSALYLCASSLGRHNEQCFGPGTRLTVL.

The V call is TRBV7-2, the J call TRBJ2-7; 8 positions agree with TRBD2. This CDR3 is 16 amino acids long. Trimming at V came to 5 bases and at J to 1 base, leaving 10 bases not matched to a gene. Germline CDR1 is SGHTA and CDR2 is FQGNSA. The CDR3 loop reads CASSQGSSGLSYEQYF. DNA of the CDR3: TGTGCCAGCAGCCAGGGTTCTAGCGGGTTATCCTACGAGCAGTACTTC.

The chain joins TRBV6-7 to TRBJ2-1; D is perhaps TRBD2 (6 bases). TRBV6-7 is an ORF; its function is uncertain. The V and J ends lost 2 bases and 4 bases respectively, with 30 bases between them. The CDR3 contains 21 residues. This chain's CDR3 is CASSYPKVWRGGSQSYNEQFF. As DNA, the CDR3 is TGTGCCAGCAGTTACCCGAAGGTCTGGCGGGGAGGAAGTCAGTCGTACAATGAGCAGTTCTTC.

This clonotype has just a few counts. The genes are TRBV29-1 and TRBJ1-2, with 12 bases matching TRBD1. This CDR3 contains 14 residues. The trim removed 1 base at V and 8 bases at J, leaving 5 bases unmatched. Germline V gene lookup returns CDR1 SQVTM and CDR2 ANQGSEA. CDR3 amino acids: CSVEVGQGAHGYTF. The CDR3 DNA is TGCAGCGTTGAAGTGGGACAGGGGGCGCACGGCTACACCTTC.

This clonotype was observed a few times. The CDR3 reads CASSPSRVPSEQYF. DNA for the CDR3: TGTGCCAGCTCACCAAGCAGGGTTCCCTCCGAGCAGTACTTC. The chain has TRBV18 and TRBJ2-7; possibly TRBD1 for D (5 bases). CDR3 length: 14 residues. V lost 2 bases to trimming and J lost 6 bases, with 14 bases between them. CDR1 is KGHSH and CDR2 is LQKENI in the germline V gene.